Listed here are 24 T cell receptor beta chains from one sample, sequenced in a study of blood T cell repertoires in COVID-19. Measured with immunoSEQ multiplex PCR; TCRdb has only the in-frame clones, and not every one. The data contain about 59,000 clones, roughly 84% of them singletons. The sequenced material came from peripheral blood. These receptors were collected from a man older than 75 in a cohort sampled during active COVID-19.

This chain connects TRBV12-3 or TRBV12-4 to TRBJ2-1; D remains unclear. The CDR3 length is 13 residues. V gave up 3 bases and J gave up 9 bases, with 12 bases separating them. This CDR3 is CASSLLRTSEQFF. DNA for the CDR3: TGTGCCAGCAGTTTGCTGCGAACCTCTGAGCAGTTCTTC.

This clone was detected only once. The CDR3 loop is CASSLVQGTEAFF. CDR3 in DNA: TGTGCCAGCAGCTTAGTTCAGGGGACTGAAGCTTTCTTT. V usage is TRBV11-2 and J usage is TRBJ1-1; a possible D gene is TRBD1 (6 bases). Trimming removed 1 base at V and 5 bases at J, with 8 bases between. Germline V gene sequence: CDR1 SGHAT, CDR2 FQNNGV. The CDR3 length is 13 residues.

The chain links TRBV6-5 to TRBJ1-1, with 7 bases identical to TRBD1. The germline V gene has CDR1 MNHEY and CDR2 SVGAGI. CDR3 size: 14 residues. The trim removed 8 bases at V and 1 base at J, leaving 7 bases unmatched. DNA for the CDR3: TGTGCCAGCCGTCCGGGACAGCCGAACACTGAAGCTTTCTTT. Translated, it gives CASRPGQPNTEAFF.

The chain is built from TRBV3-1 (or the pseudogene TRBV3-2) and TRBJ1-2; tentative D call: TRBD1 (5 bases). The CDR3 length is 14 residues. Trimming removed 1 base at V and 2 bases at J, with 8 bases between. Germline V lookup: CDR1 LGHDT, CDR2 YNNKEL (reference sequence). The CDR3 region has the DNA TGTGCCAGCAGCCAAGGGGGGGTGAACTATGGCTACACCTTC. Amino acids: CASSQGGVNYGYTF.

V and J are TRBV2 and TRBJ2-2; a weak D match, TRBD2 (5 bases). The ends were cut back, 8 bases at V and 4 bases at J, with 20 bases in the middle. The CDR3 extends over 16 amino acids. Germline V gene sequence: CDR1 SNHLY, CDR2 FYNNEI. As DNA, the CDR3 is TGTGCCAGCTGTCTTGAGGGTCAGATTAGCACCGGGGAGCTGTTTTTT. Encoded protein: CASCLEGQISTGELFF.

J is TRBJ1-1 and V is TRBV14; a weak D match, TRBD1 (6 bases). In germline, CDR1 is SGHDN, CDR2 FVKESK. The CDR3 has 16 amino acids. V lost 5 bases to trimming and J lost 4 bases, with 20 bases between them. The CDR3 sequence is CASSGRTATRGTEAFF. CDR3 sequence (DNA): TGTGCCAGCAGCGGACGGACAGCCACGCGCGGCACTGAAGCTTTCTTT.

The genes are TRBV9 and TRBJ1-1; D might be TRBD1 (5 bases). Deletions cut 3 bases from V and 0 bases from J, with 15 bases between. The CDR3 has 16 amino acids. The germline CDR1 and CDR2 sequences are SGDLS and YYNGEE. The DNA of the CDR3 is TGTGCCAGCAGCGCCCCCCCGGACACCATGAACACTGAAGCTTTCTTT. This codes for CASSAPPDTMNTEAFF.

This clone came up a few times. The chain links TRBV7-9 to TRBJ2-7; the match to TRBD2 covers 8 bases. V lost 5 bases to trimming and J lost 0 bases; unmatched junction nucleotides: 12. CDR3 length equals 17 residues. In germline, CDR1 is SEHNR, CDR2 FQNEAQ (reference sequence). The CDR3: CASSPKVGSGTSYEQYF. The CDR3 region has the DNA TGTGCCAGCAGCCCCAAGGTTGGTAGCGGGACCTCCTACGAGCAGTACTTC. The full variable domain, completed using reference TRBV7-9 and TRBJ2-7, is DTGVSQNPRHKITKRGQNVTFRCDPISEHNRLYWYRQTLGQGPEFLTYFQNEAQLEKSRLLSDRFSAERPKGSFSTLEIQRTEQGDSAMYLCASSPKVGSGTSYEQYFGPGTRLTVT.

The J gene is TRBJ2-5, the V gene TRBV7-3; the match to TRBD1 covers 7 bases. The ends lost 1 base at V and 1 base at J; junction bases unmatched: 6. The germline gives CDR1 SGHTA, CDR2 FQGTGA. The CDR3 spans 16 residues. This CDR3 reads CASSLSGQALQETQYF. The DNA for the CDR3 is TGTGCCAGCAGCTTAAGCGGACAGGCTCTCCAAGAGACCCAGTACTTC.

The chain recombines TRBV11-2 with TRBJ2-5; possible D gene TRBD2, 7 bases. The CDR3 loop spans 16 amino acids. V dropped 0 bases and J dropped 1 base, with 12 bases sitting between them. Germline V CDR1 and CDR2: SGHAT, FQNNGV. The CDR3 coding sequence is TGTGCCAGCAGCTTAGATGAGGGGGGGCCCCAAGAGACCCAGTACTTC. Amino acid sequence: CASSLDEGGPQETQYF. The entire variable domain, with the rest obtained from reference TRBV11-2 and TRBJ2-5, is as follows: EAGVAQSPRYKIIEKRQSVAFWCNPISGHATLYWYQQILGQGPKLLIQFQNNGVVDDSQLPKDRFSAERLKGVDSTLKIQPAKLEDSAVYLCASSLDEGGPQETQYFGPGTRLLVL.

The rearrangement joins TRBV4-3 to TRBJ1-1; D not resolved. This CDR3 is built from 14 residues. V lost 0 bases and J lost 1, with 6 bases in between. Per germline, CDR1 LGHNA and CDR2 YSLEER. CDR3: CASSQDAGNTEAFF. CDR3 DNA sequence: TGCGCCAGCAGCCAAGATGCGGGGAACACTGAAGCTTTCTTT.

The chain has TRBV19 and TRBJ2-1; 8 bases align to TRBD2. In germline, CDR1 is LNHDA, CDR2 SQIVND (reference sequence). The CDR3 is 15 amino acids. V shed 3 bases and J 5 bases; nucleotides not matched to a gene: 6. CDR3 protein: CASSIPTSANNEQFF. The CDR3 coding sequence is TGTGCCAGTAGTATTCCGACTAGCGCAAACAATGAGCAGTTCTTC. Complete variable domain (other parts from reference TRBV19 and TRBJ2-1): DGGITQSPKYLFRKEGQNVTLSCEQNLNHDAMYWYRQDPGQGLRLIYYSQIVNDFQKGDIAEGYSVSREKKESFPLTVTSAQKNPTAFYLCASSIPTSANNEQFFGPGTRLTVL.

The rearrangement links TRBV20-1 to TRBJ2-2, with D perhaps matching TRBD2 (6 bases). Trimming took 3 bases from V and 1 from J, leaving 12 bases between them. The CDR3 has 15 residues. Looked up from germline, CDR1 is DFQATT and CDR2 is SNEGSKA (reference sequence). The chain's CDR3 is CSASGQGGNTGELFF. The CDR3 nucleotides read TGCAGTGCTAGTGGGCAGGGAGGGAACACCGGGGAGCTGTTTTTT.

The V call is TRBV7-9, the J call TRBJ2-5; TRBD1 agrees at 10 bases. The V gene end was trimmed by 5 bases and the J gene end by 1 base; junction bases not matched to a gene: 4. From germline, CDR1 is SEHNR and CDR2 FQNEAQ (reference sequence). The CDR3 has 15 residues. The CDR3 DNA sequence: TGTGCCAGCAGCCCCTGGACAGGGGGCCAAGAGACCCAGTACTTC. This sequence encodes CASSPWTGGQETQYF.

About this clone itself: Other nucleotide sequences from this sample produce the same CDR3. V gene TRBV6-1 combines with J gene TRBJ1-6, with 8 bases identical to TRBD1. CDR3 length: 15 amino acids. V lost 0 bases to trimming and J lost 6 bases; unmatched junction nucleotides: 1. Germline V CDR1 and CDR2: MNHNS, SASEGT. CDR3 DNA: TGTGCCAGCAGTGAAGCCGGACAGGGTAATTCACCCCTCCACTTT. Its protein product is CASSEAGQGNSPLHF.

A note on this clone: At one end, the junction sequence differs from germline, possibly due to a read error. The genes are TRBV7-7 and TRBJ2-1, with 9 bases fitting TRBD2. This CDR3 has 15 amino acids. Germline V gives CDR1 SSHAT, CDR2 FNYEAQ (reference sequence). CDR3 region: CASSLAGAGNGVQFF. The CDR3 nucleotides are TGTGCTAGCAGCTTAGCGGGGGCGGGTAACGGGGTACAGTTCTTC.

This rearrangement joins TRBV27 to TRBJ2-1, with D possibly TRBD2 on 5 matching bases. This CDR3 comprises 15 residues. The V end was cut by 1 base, the J end by 4 bases, with 11 bases between. Per the germline V gene, CDR1 is MNHEY and CDR2 is SMNVEV (reference sequence). Here the CDR3 DNA reads TGTGCCAGCAGTTTATTCGGGGAAGGGTACAATGAGCAGTTCTTC. This gives the protein CASSLFGEGYNEQFF.

This chain links TRBV11-2 with TRBJ2-7; TRBD1 agrees at 9 bases. CDR1 and CDR2 from the germline V gene are SGHAT and FQNNGV. V was clipped by 7 bases and J by 5 bases; unmatched bases: 9. This CDR3 has 14 amino acids. CDR3 region: CASNPGTGWNEQYF. The DNA of the CDR3 is TGTGCCAGCAACCCCGGGACAGGGTGGAACGAGCAGTACTTC.

The rearrangement links TRBV2 to TRBJ2-5, with 10 bases matching TRBD2. Germline V gene data show CDR1 as SNHLY and CDR2 as FYNNEI. There are 15 residues in the CDR3. The V segment lost 6 bases and the J segment 2 bases; nucleotides outside the gene matches: 6. The CDR3 DNA follows: TGTGCCAGCAGACTTCCGGGACTAGCGCAAGAGACCCAGTACTTC. Protein: CASRLPGLAQETQYF.

V is TRBV19 and J is TRBJ2-7, with D hard to call. CDR3 length: 14 residues. Trimming shortened V by 0 bases and J by 0 bases, and 6 bases separated the two germline ends. Germline CDR1 LNHDA, CDR2 SQIVND (reference sequence). The CDR3 here is CASSIDGSSYEQYF. The DNA for the CDR3 is TGTGCCAGTAGTATAGACGGGTCCTCCTACGAGCAGTACTTC. Supplemented by reference TRBV19 and TRBJ2-7, the full variable domain reads DGGITQSPKYLFRKEGQNVTLSCEQNLNHDAMYWYRQDPGQGLRLIYYSQIVNDFQKGDIAEGYSVSREKKESFPLTVTSAQKNPTAFYLCASSIDGSSYEQYFGPGTRLTVT.

The chain links TRBV6-5 to TRBJ2-7; 12 bases fit TRBD1. This CDR3 has 15 residues. Germline loops: CDR1 MNHEY, CDR2 SVGAGI. Unmatched junction bases numbered 5, after V lost 7 bases and J lost 1 base. CDR3 nucleotides: TGTGCCAGCATTAGGGACAGGGGGCCTTCCTACGAGCAGTACTTC. Amino acids: CASIRDRGPSYEQYF.

This chain uses TRBV19 with TRBJ2-5; 9 nucleotides align to TRBD2. Trimming at V came to 8 bases and at J to 4 bases, leaving 5 bases not matched to a gene. Germline lookup yields CDR1 LNHDA and CDR2 SQIVND (reference sequence). This CDR3 comprises 13 residues. CDR3 sequence: CASGAGGRETQYF. CDR3 bases: TGTGCCAGTGGGGCGGGAGGGCGAGAGACCCAGTACTTC.

The J gene is TRBJ2-3, the V gene TRBV9; 8 bases agree with TRBD2. The V gene end was trimmed by 0 bases and the J gene end by 5 bases; junction bases not matched to a gene: 5. The germline V gene encodes CDR1 SGDLS and CDR2 YYNGEE. This CDR3 region has 15 residues. The CDR3 loop is CASSVERLAGDTQYF. CDR3 coding DNA: TGTGCCAGCAGCGTAGAACGCCTAGCGGGAGATACGCAGTATTTT. Using reference TRBV9 and TRBJ2-3 for the parts outside the CDR3, the full variable domain is DSGVTQTPKHLITATGQRVTLRCSPRSGDLSVYWYQQSLDQGLQFLIQYYNGEERAKGNILERFSAQQFPDLHSELNLSSLELGDSALYFCASSVERLAGDTQYFGPGTRLTVL.

The chain employs TRBV30 and TRBJ1-3, with no clear D. Between the trimmed V and J ends, which lost 5 bases and 0 bases, there was a span of 14 bases. This CDR3 comprises 15 residues. From germline, CDR1 is GTSNPN and CDR2 SVGIG (reference sequence). CDR3 nucleotides: TGTGCCTGGGGTCTCGGGAGCCGCTCTGGAAACACCATATATTTT. This translates into CAWGLGSRSGNTIYF.